A single sample is the source of the 9 T cell receptor beta chains below, sequenced in a study of blood T cell repertoires in COVID-19. The method was immunoSEQ multiplex PCR; TCRdb's version includes in-frame clones alone and lacks a portion of them. The table records 80,000 to 85,000 clones, under 90% of them present only once. The sequenced material came from peripheral blood. The receptor source for this set is a human donor in a cohort sampled during active COVID-19.

CDR3 in amino acids: CASSMGQGFRTEAFF. The CDR3, as DNA: TGTGCCAGCAGCATGGGACAGGGGTTTCGCACTGAAGCTTTCTTT. The chain recombines TRBV27 with TRBJ1-1; TRBD1 agrees at 10 bases. CDR3 length: 15 residues. Germline values: CDR1 MNHEY, CDR2 SMNVEV (reference sequence). Trimming removed 6 bases from V and 4 bases from J; junction bases left unmatched: 8.

This clone was detected only a few times. The J gene is TRBJ1-1, the V gene TRBV5-6; TRBD1 agrees at 9 bases. Germline-derived CDR1 and CDR2 are SGHDT and YYEEEE. The length of the CDR3 is 14 residues. Trimming took 4 bases from V and 4 from J; bases not matched to a gene: 5. The CDR3 loop is CASSAGTGITEAFF. The CDR3 DNA reads TGTGCCAGCAGCGCCGGGACAGGGATCACTGAAGCTTTCTTT.

V gene TRBV6-5 combines with J gene TRBJ2-1; D possibly corresponds to TRBD2 (6 bases). Trimming shortened V by 10 bases and J by 3 bases, and 16 bases separated the two germline ends. This CDR3 is 14 amino acids long. The germline gives CDR1 MNHEY, CDR2 SVGAGI. The CDR3 DNA sequence: TGTGCCACCCACGGGGACTTGGGCTACAATGAGCAGTTCTTC. This sequence encodes CATHGDLGYNEQFF.

The CDR3 DNA reads TGTGCCTCCCCGGGACAGGGAGTCGGTGAGCAGTTCTTC. It translates to CASPGQGVGEQFF. The rearrangement uses TRBV30 and TRBJ2-1; 9 positions match TRBD1. This CDR3 contains 13 residues. From germline, CDR1 is GTSNPN and CDR2 SVGIG (reference sequence). Losses at the gene ends were 7 bases for V and 9 bases for J; bases not matched to a gene: 10.

This chain links TRBV10-3 with TRBJ2-3, with TRBD1 identical over 8 bases. The CDR3 sequence is 18 residues long. Germline CDR1 and CDR2: ENHRY and SYGVKD. V shed 0 bases, J shed 1 base, and the junction held 9 bases outside the gene matches. For the CDR3, the DNA is TGTGCCATCAGTGAGTCGGCCCTGGACAGGGACGGCACAGATACGCAGTATTTT. Its protein product is CAISESALDRDGTDTQYF.

The V call is TRBV11-2, the J call TRBJ1-6; D remains ambiguous. Looked up from germline, CDR1 is SGHAT and CDR2 is FQNNGV. Trimming left V 2 bases short and J 0 bases short, with 5 bases between. There are 15 residues in the CDR3. The CDR3 region is CASSLRSSYNSPLHF. The CDR3, as DNA: TGTGCCAGCAGCTTACGGAGCTCCTATAATTCACCCCTCCACTTT.

The genes are TRBV7-6 and TRBJ2-3, with 8 bases matching TRBD2. CDR3 size: 16 residues. Germline V gene data show CDR1 as SGHVS and CDR2 as FNYEAQ. V lost 3 bases, J lost 3 bases, and 8 bases stayed unmatched. The CDR3: CASSLRSGIGTDTQYF. CDR3 nucleotides: TGTGCCAGCAGCTTGCGTAGCGGGATTGGGACAGATACGCAGTATTTT.

The chain recombines TRBV5-1 with TRBJ2-2; 9 bases are a match to TRBD1. Germline V lookup: CDR1 SGHRS, CDR2 YFSETQ. The CDR3 extends over 16 amino acids. The junction had 7 bases not matched to a gene; V was cut back by 4 bases and J by 3 bases. The CDR3 reads CASSPTGGTDTGELFF. CDR3 coding DNA: TGCGCCAGCAGCCCTACAGGGGGCACAGACACCGGGGAGCTGTTTTTT.

The gene calls are TRBV5-4 and TRBJ2-1; no clear D gene. The CDR3 is made up of 16 amino acids. The germline V gene encodes CDR1 SGHNT and CDR2 YYREEE (reference sequence). The V gene lost 1 base and the J gene lost 0 bases, with 11 bases spanning the gap. CDR3 sequence: CASSLSAVTSYNEQFF. The CDR3 DNA sequence: TGTGCCAGCAGCTTGAGCGCTGTTACCTCCTACAATGAGCAGTTCTTC.